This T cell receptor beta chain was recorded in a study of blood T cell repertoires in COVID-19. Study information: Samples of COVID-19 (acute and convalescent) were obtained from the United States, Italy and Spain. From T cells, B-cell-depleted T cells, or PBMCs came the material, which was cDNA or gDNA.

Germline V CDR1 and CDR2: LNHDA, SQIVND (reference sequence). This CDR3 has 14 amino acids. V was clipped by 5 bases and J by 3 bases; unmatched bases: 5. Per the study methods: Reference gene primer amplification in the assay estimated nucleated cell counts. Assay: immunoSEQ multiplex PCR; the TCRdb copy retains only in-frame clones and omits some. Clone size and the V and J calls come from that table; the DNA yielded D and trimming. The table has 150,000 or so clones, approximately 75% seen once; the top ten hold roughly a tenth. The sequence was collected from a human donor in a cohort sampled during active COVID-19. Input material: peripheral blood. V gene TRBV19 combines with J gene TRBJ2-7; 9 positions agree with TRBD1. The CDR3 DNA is TGTGCCAGTAGTGTGGGACAGGGCCTCTACGAGCAGTACTTC. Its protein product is CASSVGQGLYEQYF.